Reported below is one T cell receptor (beta chain). The antigen remains undetermined. The data stem from a study of chemoradiotherapy in HPV16-positive cancers. Whole-study context: Functional T-cell assays on a couple of HPV16-positive patients' cells defined candidate HPV-specific clones and common TCR motifs. Study-wide results and caveats: During treatment, candidate HPV-specific clones and E7-related motifs expanded in tumor. In HPV16-positive patients, HPV-responsive T-cell expansion tracked better recurrence-free survival. HPV-specific T cells were functionally defined from only a couple of HPV16-positive patients.

V was cut by 1 base and J by 7 bases, with 7 bases left in between. CDR1 is SEHNR, CDR2 FQNEAQ, per germline (reference sequence). This CDR3 region has 12 residues. TCRdb keeps only in-frame clones here, not all; method: immunoSEQ multiplex PCR. The sample consists of 3,000 to 4,000 clones, nearly 85% of them appearing once. The rearrangement links TRBV7-9 to TRBJ1-2; D gene ambiguous. The TCR comes from a human donor with HPV-associated anogenital cancer. The sequencing used tumor tissue, collected from a patient who underwent chemoradiotherapy. The CDR3 reads CASSLGASGYTF. The CDR3 DNA is TGTGCCAGCAGCTTAGGAGCGAGTGGCTACACCTTC. Drawing the rest from reference TRBV7-9 and TRBJ1-2, the complete variable domain is DTGVSQNPRHKITKRGQNVTFRCDPISEHNRLYWYRQTLGQGPEFLTYFQNEAQLEKSRLLSDRFSAERPKGSFSTLEIQRTEQGDSAMYLCASSLGASGYTFGSGTRLTVV.